This T cell receptor beta chain came from a study of siplizumab effects on memory and regulatory T cells. TCRdb's copy holds only in-frame clones and misses some; the assay was immunoSEQ multiplex PCR. The sample holds tens of thousands of clones, more than 95% seen once. A single count supports this clone. Germline V gene sequence: CDR1 SGHRS, CDR2 YFSETQ. Trimming cost V 0 bases and J 2 bases; bases outside gene matches: 5. The CDR3 covers 15 residues. Sample: naive CD4+ T cells sorted from blood. This sequence was found in a human donor in good health. V and J are TRBV5-1 and TRBJ2-7; 7 nucleotides agree with TRBD1. The CDR3 region is CASSLARQGTYEQYF. CDR3 DNA: TGCGCCAGCAGCTTGGCTAGACAGGGAACCTACGAGCAGTACTTC.